What follows are 25 T cell receptor beta chains derived from one specimen sequenced in a study of blood T cell repertoires in COVID-19. The table came from immunoSEQ multiplex PCR; TCRdb's copy has only in-frame clones and leaves some out. Seen here are around 450,000 clones, approximately 90% observed once, and the top ten hold 1.5% to 2%. Sequences were obtained from PBMCs or T cells enriched from blood (not recorded which). These receptor sequences come from a woman aged 18-35 years with acute COVID-19.

This clone was observed a few times. This rearrangement joins TRBV27 to TRBJ2-5, with TRBD1 matching over 9 bases. Germline CDR1 is MNHEY and CDR2 is SMNVEV (reference sequence). The CDR3 runs to 14 residues. V gave up 9 bases and J gave up 5 bases; unmatched junction bases: 10. The CDR3 here is CASHQQGARETQYF. The CDR3, as DNA: TGTGCCAGTCACCAACAGGGGGCGCGTGAGACCCAGTACTTC.

The chain combines TRBV30 with TRBJ2-4, with D possibly matching TRBD1 (5 bases). Per the germline V gene, CDR1 is GTSNPN and CDR2 is SVGIG (reference sequence). This CDR3 is 17 amino acids long. Trimming took 0 bases from V and 0 from J, leaving 15 bases between them. The CDR3 loop is CAWSVLGRTLAKNIQYF. In nucleotides, the CDR3 is TGTGCCTGGAGTGTACTGGGGCGGACGTTAGCCAAAAACATTCAGTACTTC.

The chain links TRBV11-2 to TRBJ1-4; 10 bases line up with TRBD1. V gave up 4 bases and J gave up 6 bases; unmatched junction bases: 5. Germline-derived CDR1 and CDR2 are SGHAT and FQNNGV. This CDR3 spans 15 amino acids. CDR3 sequence: CASSSAGTGDEKLFF. The CDR3 region has the DNA TGTGCCAGCAGCTCAGCCGGGACAGGGGATGAAAAACTGTTTTTT.

This clone has only a few counts. The chain carries TRBV7-8 and TRBJ1-1, with 8 bases that match TRBD1. Germline values: CDR1 SGHVS, CDR2 FQNEAQ. This CDR3 is 16 amino acids long. The V and J ends lost 1 base and 0 bases, in that order; junction bases with no gene match: 4. CDR3 protein: CASSLGRTGMNTEAFF. CDR3 nucleotides: TGTGCCAGCAGCTTAGGCCGGACAGGGATGAACACTGAAGCTTTCTTT.

This clone has a handful of counts. The rearrangement uses TRBV18 and TRBJ2-1; TRBD2 matches at 12 bases. CDR3 length equals 18 residues. Per germline, CDR1 KGHSH and CDR2 LQKENI. V was pared by 3 bases and J by 0 bases, with 6 bases of the junction left unmatched. CDR3 sequence (DNA): TGTGCCAGCTCACCCGCTAGCGGGGGGGGGAGCTCCTACAATGAGCAGTTCTTC. Its translation: CASSPASGGGSSYNEQFF.

This chain connects TRBV7-9 to TRBJ2-2; D is perhaps TRBD1 (5 bases). The CDR3 sequence is 15 residues long. V lost 3 bases and J lost 6, with 14 bases in between. In germline, CDR1 is SEHNR, CDR2 FQNEAQ (reference sequence). In DNA form, the CDR3 reads TGTGCCAGCAGCTTTTTGCCCCAGGGCGCCGGGGAGCTGTTTTTT. Amino acids: CASSFLPQGAGELFF.

The chain recombines TRBV6-5 with TRBJ2-7; 7 bases are a match to TRBD2. This CDR3 spans 14 amino acids. Germline V gives CDR1 MNHEY, CDR2 SVGAGI. Trimming removed 6 bases from V and 3 bases from J; junction bases left unmatched: 8. The CDR3 reads CASRQSSGLYEQYF. Written as DNA, the CDR3 is TGTGCCAGCAGGCAATCTAGCGGCCTCTACGAGCAGTACTTC.

The chain employs TRBV6-5 and TRBJ1-3; a possible D gene is TRBD1 (5 bases). Trimming took 2 bases from V and 4 from J, leaving 9 bases between them. Germline V gene data show CDR1 as MNHEY and CDR2 as SVGAGI. The CDR3 totals 14 residues. The CDR3 reads CASSYGGEGNTIYF. CDR3 coding DNA: TGTGCCAGCAGTTACGGGGGGGAAGGAAACACCATATATTTT.

This chain uses TRBV10-3 with TRBJ2-1; TRBD2 aligns across 7 bases. Germline V lookup: CDR1 ENHRY, CDR2 SYGVKD. The CDR3 has 15 residues. V shed 8 bases and J 0 bases; nucleotides not matched to a gene: 7. The CDR3: CAIGVSGASYNEQFF. CDR3 DNA: TGTGCCATCGGGGTAAGCGGGGCCTCCTACAATGAGCAGTTCTTC.

The V gene is TRBV18, the J gene TRBJ2-3, with 8 bases aligning to TRBD2. After removal of 3 bases from V and 1 base from J, the junction contained 12 bases not matched to a gene. The CDR3 is 18 amino acids. Germline lookup yields CDR1 KGHSH and CDR2 LQKENI. CDR3 nucleotide sequence: TGTGCCAGCTCACCGCGAACCCATAGCGGGGCTGGCACAGATACGCAGTATTTT. Its protein is CASSPRTHSGAGTDTQYF.

This clone was recorded only once. V is TRBV6-5 and J is TRBJ2-2; 7 nucleotides align to TRBD2. Germline CDR1 MNHEY, CDR2 SVGAGI. V lost 0 bases to trimming and J lost 8 bases; unmatched junction nucleotides: 0. CDR3 length equals 13 residues. CDR3 protein: CASSYSGRGELFF. The CDR3 DNA sequence: TGTGCCAGCAGTTACTCCGGGAGGGGGGAGCTGTTTTTT.

The CDR3 is CASSLGLAGDEQYF. The CDR3 bases are TGTGCCAGCAGCCTAGGACTAGCGGGGGACGAGCAGTACTTC. The chain carries TRBV3-1 (or the pseudogene TRBV3-2) and TRBJ2-7; 13 positions agree with TRBD2. With V trimmed by 4 bases and J by 5 bases, 2 bases remained unmatched. CDR1 and CDR2 from the germline V gene are LGHDT and YNNKEL (reference sequence). This CDR3 region has 14 residues.

This sequence joins TRBV6-2 or TRBV6-3 and TRBJ2-7; TRBD2 matches at 10 bases. The CDR3 spans 15 residues. Losses at the gene ends were 4 bases for V and 3 bases for J; bases not matched to a gene: 6. Per germline, CDR1 MNHEY and CDR2 SVGEGT. The CDR3 loop is CASSSALAGLYEQYF. The CDR3 bases are TGTGCCAGCAGTTCAGCACTAGCGGGACTCTACGAGCAGTACTTC.

The sample holds one count of this clone. The chain uses TRBV14 and TRBJ1-1, with 9 bases lining up with TRBD1. Per germline, CDR1 SGHDN and CDR2 FVKESK. V shed 3 bases, J shed 4 bases, and the junction held 3 bases outside the gene matches. The CDR3 is made up of 14 amino acids. This chain's CDR3 is CASSQGQGGTEAFF. CDR3 DNA sequence: TGTGCCAGCAGCCAGGGACAGGGCGGCACTGAAGCTTTCTTT.

This chain joins TRBV3-1 (or the pseudogene TRBV3-2) and TRBJ1-1; 8 bases map to TRBD1. With 1 base clipped from V and 11 bases from J, the junction kept 12 bases outside the gene matches. Germline CDR1 and CDR2: LGHDT and YNNKEL (reference sequence). The CDR3 has 15 amino acids. In DNA, the CDR3 is TGTGCCAGCAGCCAAGCCTCTCCTCTGACAGGGGAGGCTTTCTTT. Amino acids: CASSQASPLTGEAFF.

The V gene is TRBV6-2 or TRBV6-3, the J gene TRBJ2-2; a possible D gene is TRBD1 (6 bases). This CDR3 comprises 17 residues. CDR1 is MNHEY, CDR2 SVGEGT, per germline. Between the trimmed V and J ends, which lost 2 bases and 6 bases, there was a span of 19 bases. CDR3 coding DNA: TGTGCCAGCAGTTACAGAAAAAAGGGGCAGGGGCCCGGGGAGCTGTTTTTT. Translated, it gives CASSYRKKGQGPGELFF.

V gene TRBV15 combines with J gene TRBJ1-1, with 7 nucleotides matching TRBD1. J was trimmed by 5 bases and V by 5 bases; bases with no gene match: 8. The germline gives CDR1 LNHNV, CDR2 YYDKDF (reference sequence). This CDR3 comprises 14 residues. The CDR3: CATSFATGSTEAFF. CDR3 sequence (DNA): TGTGCCACCAGCTTTGCGACAGGGTCAACTGAAGCTTTCTTT.

The CDR3 reads CASSPRQGTVTGELFF. The CDR3 DNA reads TGTGCCAGTAGTCCGCGACAGGGTACAGTCACCGGGGAGCTGTTTTTT. The rearrangement uses TRBV19 and TRBJ2-2; 7 nucleotides align to TRBD1. V shed 5 bases, J shed 4 bases, and the junction held 10 bases outside the gene matches. Germline CDR1 LNHDA, CDR2 SQIVND (reference sequence). The CDR3 spans 16 residues.

The chain couples TRBV7-9 to TRBJ1-5, with D perhaps TRBD1 (6 bases). Trimming left V 4 bases short and J 11 bases short, with 12 bases between. CDR1 is SEHNR, CDR2 FQNEAQ, per germline (reference sequence). The CDR3 is 12 amino acids. The CDR3 bases are TGTGCCAGCAGCTCAGGACAGCTCGCCCAGCATTTT. Translating gives CASSSGQLAQHF.

The rearrangement joins TRBV5-1 to TRBJ2-2; the D gene is possibly TRBD1 (5 bases). Trimming stripped 0 bases from V and 2 bases from J, with 8 bases between. This CDR3 has 15 amino acids. Germline CDR1 is SGHRS and CDR2 is YFSETQ. CDR3 coding DNA: TGCGCCAGCAGCTTGGCCAGGGCAAACACCGGGGAGCTGTTTTTT. Translation: CASSLARANTGELFF.

This rearrangement joins TRBV11-2 to TRBJ2-2; 7 nucleotides match TRBD2. J was trimmed by 0 bases and V by 7 bases; bases with no gene match: 5. Germline loops: CDR1 SGHAT, CDR2 FQNNGV. This CDR3 comprises 15 residues. CDR3 loop: CASNLREANTGELFF. CDR3 bases: TGTGCCAGCAATCTTCGGGAGGCGAACACCGGGGAGCTGTTTTTT.

The genes are TRBV7-3 and TRBJ1-1; 7 nucleotides match TRBD1. With V trimmed by 4 bases and J by 4 bases, 6 bases remained unmatched. Per germline, CDR1 SGHTA and CDR2 FQGTGA. There are 14 residues in the CDR3. The DNA of the CDR3 is TGTGCCAGCAGCTCTACAGGGGCGGTCACTGAAGCTTTCTTT. As protein: CASSSTGAVTEAFF. The whole variable domain, remainder taken from reference TRBV7-3 and TRBJ1-1, is GAGVSQTPSNKVTEKGKYVELRCDPISGHTALYWYRQSLGQGPEFLIYFQGTGAADDSGLPNDRFFAVRPEGSVSTLKIQRTERGDSAVYLCASSSTGAVTEAFFGQGTRLTVV.

The table lists this clone with a few counts. The CDR3 DNA follows: TGTGCCAGCGAAGCAGACCGCGGCCCGTACTTC. Encoded protein: CASEADRGPYF. The V call is TRBV2, the J call TRBJ2-7; D remains ambiguous. The CDR3 has 11 residues. V lost 8 bases and J lost 12, with 17 bases in between. In germline, CDR1 is SNHLY, CDR2 FYNNEI.

This chain uses TRBV2 with TRBJ2-3, with 8 bases that match TRBD1. Germline CDR1 is SNHLY and CDR2 is FYNNEI. The CDR3 contains 14 residues. Trimming at V came to 11 bases and at J to 5 bases, leaving 12 bases not matched to a gene. The CDR3 DNA is TGTGCCTTTCCCCGACAGGGGCAGGGAGATACGCAGTATTTT. Its protein is CAFPRQGQGDTQYF.

Note on this clone: The same CDR3 arises from other DNA sequences in this sample as well. The rearrangement uses TRBV6-5 and TRBJ2-7, with 8 nucleotides matching TRBD1. Looked up from germline, CDR1 is MNHEY and CDR2 is SVGAGI. The CDR3 spans 12 residues. V was clipped by 6 bases and J by 2 bases; unmatched bases: 0. CDR3 sequence reads: CASRQGAYEQYF. For the CDR3, the DNA is TGTGCCAGCAGACAGGGGGCCTACGAGCAGTACTTC.